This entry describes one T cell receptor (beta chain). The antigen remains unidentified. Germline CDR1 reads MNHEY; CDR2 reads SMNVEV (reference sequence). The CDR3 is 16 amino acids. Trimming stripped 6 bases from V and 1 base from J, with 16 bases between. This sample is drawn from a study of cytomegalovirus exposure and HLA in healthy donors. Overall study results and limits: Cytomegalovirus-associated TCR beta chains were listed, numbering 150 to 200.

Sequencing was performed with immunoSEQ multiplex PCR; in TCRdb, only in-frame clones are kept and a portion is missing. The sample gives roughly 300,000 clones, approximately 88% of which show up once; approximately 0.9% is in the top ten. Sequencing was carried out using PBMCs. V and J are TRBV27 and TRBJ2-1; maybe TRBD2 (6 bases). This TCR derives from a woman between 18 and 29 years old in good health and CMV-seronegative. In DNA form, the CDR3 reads TGTGCCAGCAGCCCTAGTGGAGGGAGTTCCTACAATGAGCAGTTCTTC. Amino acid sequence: CASSPSGGSSYNEQFF.